This T cell receptor (beta chain) was observed in a study of vaccination effects on CD4 cells after COVID-19. Study conclusions and caveats: The study found marked clonal contraction of infection- and vaccine-induced clones late after vaccination.

As concerns this clone: The antigen is not known.

Sequencing was preceded by expansion of antigen-specific CD4+ T cells with viral peptide pools in the ViraFEST assay. Subsequent to less than eleven days of culture, CD4+ T cells were isolated. Vaccinees lacked prior SARS-CoV-2 infection and tested negative for nucleocapsid antibodies. TCRdb's table, derived via immunoSEQ multiplex PCR, lists solely in-frame clones and lacks some. The sample carries approximately 30,000 clones, approximately 70% recorded once. Germline CDR1 and CDR2: SNHLY and FYNNEI. The ends were cut back, 7 bases at V and 5 bases at J, with 11 bases in the middle. The CDR3 is 12 amino acids.

The sequence was collected from a human donor who received a COVID-19 vaccine. The specimen was CD4+ T cells from PBMCs cultured with HCoV-NL63 spike peptides, collected before COVID-19 vaccination. The V and J genes are TRBV2 and TRBJ1-2; no firm D call. CDR3 in DNA: TGTGCCAGCAAGCTCGGACCTTATGGCTACACCTTC. It is translated as CASKLGPYGYTF. The complete variable domain, with remaining parts taken from reference TRBV2 and TRBJ1-2, reads EPEVTQTPSHQVTQMGQEVILRCVPISNHLYFYWYRQILGQKVEFLVSFYNNEISEKSEIFDDQFSVERPDGSNFTLKIRSTKLEDSAMYFCASKLGPYGYTFGSGTRLTVV.